Listed below are T cell receptor beta chains from one sample, sequenced in a study of blood T cell repertoires in COVID-19. Profiled with immunoSEQ multiplex PCR; TCRdb holds only in-frame clones, not every one. The top ten hold roughly 1.2% of the sample, which has 200,000 to 300,000 clones, around 89% seen once. The sample was PBMCs or T cells enriched from blood (not recorded which). Receptor source: a woman in her 40s with acute COVID-19. Each CDR3 is given with its conserved first and last residue. D genes are given only for firm matches. Not every row has a clone size; where given, it reads once, few, many or a size class.

D,V,size,J,CDR3,DNA
.,TRBV2,once,TRBJ1-5,CASSEGVAQGGGNQPQHF,TGTGCCAGCAGTGAGGGCGTGGCACAGGGCGGAGGCAATCAGCCCCAGCATTTT
.,TRBV6-5,.,TRBJ1-1,CASSYKRSNTEAFF,TGTGCCAGCAGTTACAAGCGGTCAAACACTGAAGCTTTCTTT
TRBD1,TRBV28,.,TRBJ1-2,CASTSGTGTNYGYTF,TGTGCCAGCACCTCCGGGACAGGGACTAACTATGGCTACACCTTC
.,TRBV7-2,.,TRBJ1-3,CASSLEHQAYSGNTIYF,TGTGCCAGCAGCTTAGAGCATCAAGCCTACTCTGGAAACACCATATATTTT
.,TRBV18,.,TRBJ1-1,CASSPAPGGRGNTEAFF,TGTGCCAGCTCACCCGCGCCGGGTGGCAGAGGAAACACTGAAGCTTTCTTT
TRBD2,TRBV6-1,.,TRBJ2-1,CASSGGASGSSANEQFF,TGTGCCAGCAGTGGTGGGGCTAGCGGGAGTTCTGCCAATGAGCAGTTCTTC
.,TRBV7-9,.,TRBJ1-1,CASSLAAAEAFF,TGTGCCAGCAGCTTAGCGGCAGCTGAAGCTTTCTTT
.,TRBV28,.,TRBJ2-1,CASSLIWRINEQFF,TGTGCCAGCAGTTTGATTTGGAGGATAAATGAGCAGTTCTTC
.,TRBV7-2,once,TRBJ2-5,CASSTPGSFETQYF,TGTGCCAGCAGCACACCCGGGAGTTTCGAGACCCAGTACTTC
TRBD1,TRBV4-3,.,TRBJ1-5,CASSQDRDRPDQPQHF,TGCGCCAGCAGCCAAGATAGGGACAGGCCAGATCAGCCCCAGCATTTT
TRBD1,TRBV29-1,once,TRBJ2-7,CSVVGQNTYEQYF,TGCAGCGTTGTGGGACAGAACACCTACGAGCAGTACTTC
.,TRBV3-1/TRBV3-2,.,TRBJ2-5,CASSPVADGYQETQYF,TGTGCCAGCAGCCCTGTCGCGGATGGGTACCAAGAGACCCAGTACTTC
.,TRBV6-5,.,TRBJ2-3,CASSYSPDTQYF,TGTGCCAGCAGTTATAGTCCAGATACGCAGTATTTT
.,TRBV5-6,.,TRBJ1-6,CASSLAPDSPLHF,TGTGCCAGCAGCTTGGCCCCGGATTCACCCCTCCACTTT
TRBD1,TRBV7-8,.,TRBJ1-2,CASSERTGMRGYTF,TGTGCCAGCAGCGAGAGGACAGGGATGCGAGGCTACACCTTC
.,TRBV30,.,TRBJ1-2,CAWQYRGGYTF,TGTGCCTGGCAGTACCGCGGGGGCTACACCTTC
TRBD2,TRBV11-3,.,TRBJ2-3,CATGLAGAGGTDTQYF,TGTGCCACGGGACTAGCGGGAGCGGGAGGCACAGATACGCAGTATTTT
TRBD2,TRBV7-8,.,TRBJ2-7,CASSFWTSGSAYEQYF,TGTGCCAGCAGCTTTTGGACTAGCGGGTCCGCCTACGAGCAGTACTTC
.,TRBV11-3,.,TRBJ2-3,CASSPGLADTQYF,TGTGCCAGCAGCCCAGGACTCGCAGATACGCAGTATTTT
TRBD1,TRBV19,many,TRBJ2-2,CASSIDPYRGTGELFF,TGTGCCAGTAGTATAGATCCATACAGGGGCACCGGGGAGCTGTTTTTT
.,TRBV6-5,.,TRBJ1-1,CASSYSRPRVGTEAFF,TGTGCCAGCAGTTACTCGAGACCTCGGGTGGGCACTGAAGCTTTCTTT
.,TRBV18,many,TRBJ2-7,CASSPNLGAYEQYF,TGTGCCAGCTCACCAAACCTGGGAGCCTACGAGCAGTACTTC
.,TRBV28,.,TRBJ2-7,CASSDAGLKNYEQYF,TGTGCCAGCAGTGATGCGGGACTTAAAAATTACGAGCAGTACTTC
.,TRBV7-2,.,TRBJ1-1,CASSLFSGKLAGEAFF,TGTGCCAGCAGCTTATTCTCAGGGAAACTAGCCGGTGAAGCTTTCTTT
TRBD2,TRBV12-3/TRBV12-4,.,TRBJ2-1,CASRDSGRDEQFF,TGTGCCAGCAGAGATAGCGGGAGAGATGAGCAGTTCTTC
.,TRBV30,.,TRBJ1-5,CAWSVENQPQHF,TGTGCCTGGAGCGTGGAGAATCAGCCCCAGCATTTT
.,TRBV4-2,.,TRBJ1-3,CASSSPGYVSGNTIYF,TGTGCCAGCAGCAGCCCCGGGTACGTCTCTGGAAACACCATATATTTT
TRBD1,TRBV7-9,.,TRBJ1-4,CASSTQQGNEKLFF,TGTGCCAGCAGCACACAACAGGGGAATGAAAAACTGTTTTTT
.,TRBV4-1,.,TRBJ2-3,CASSQEQRQGGDTQYF,TGCGCCAGCAGCCAGGAACAGAGACAGGGAGGAGATACGCAGTATTTT
.,TRBV2,many,TRBJ1-5,CASSERTSGQPQHF,TGTGCCAGCAGTGAAAGAACGTCCGGTCAGCCCCAGCATTTT
TRBD1,TRBV27,.,TRBJ1-2,CASRRDRGAIYGYTF,TGTGCCAGCAGACGGGACAGAGGAGCAATCTATGGCTACACCTTC
.,TRBV9,once,TRBJ1-4,CASSYMGENEKLFF,TGTGCCAGCAGCTACATGGGAGAAAATGAAAAACTGTTTTTT
TRBD1,TRBV6-1,.,TRBJ1-1,CASSERQGENEAFF,TGTGCCAGCAGTGAGAGACAGGGTGAGAATGAAGCTTTCTTT
.,TRBV9,.,TRBJ1-1,CASSVAGHRTTEAFF,TGTGCCAGCAGCGTAGCAGGACATCGGACCACTGAAGCTTTCTTT
TRBD1,TRBV18,few,TRBJ1-2,CASSRDRNLVRYGYTF,TGTGCCAGCTCACGGGACAGAAATCTGGTGAGGTACGGCTACACCTTC